The present T cell receptor (beta chain) was sequenced within a study of blood T cell repertoires in COVID-19. The participants were between about 18 and 90 years old and came from 24 US areas. CDR3 length equals 14 residues. CDR1 and CDR2 from the germline V gene are MNHNY and SVGAGI (reference sequence). Germline trimming cut 5 bases from V and 0 bases from J; bases unmatched to any gene: 3. TCRdb's copy holds only in-frame clones and misses some; the assay was immunoSEQ multiplex PCR. The table includes some 290,000 clones, 89% detected once. This chain uses TRBV6-6 with TRBJ1-1; 7 bases align to TRBD1. The origin of this receptor is a woman younger than 45 who had recovered from COVID-19. The sequencing input was PBMCs or T cells enriched from blood (not recorded which). CDR3 sequence reads: CASSQQGVNTEAFF. DNA for the CDR3: TGTGCCAGCAGTCAGCAGGGGGTGAACACTGAAGCTTTCTTT.